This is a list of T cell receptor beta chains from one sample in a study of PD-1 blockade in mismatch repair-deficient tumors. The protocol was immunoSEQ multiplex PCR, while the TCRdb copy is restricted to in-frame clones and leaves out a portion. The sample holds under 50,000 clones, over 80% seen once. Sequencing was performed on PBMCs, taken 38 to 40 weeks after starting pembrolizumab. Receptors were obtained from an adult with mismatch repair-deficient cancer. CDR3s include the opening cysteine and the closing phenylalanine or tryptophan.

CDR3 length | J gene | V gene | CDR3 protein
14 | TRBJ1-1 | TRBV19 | CASSDRQRNTEAFF
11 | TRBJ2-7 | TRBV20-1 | CSARDREEQYF
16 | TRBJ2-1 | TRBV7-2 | CASSRASGSSYNEQFF
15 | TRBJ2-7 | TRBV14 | CASSHLTGLAYEQYF
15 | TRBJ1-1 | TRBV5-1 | CASSLLDSYYTEAFF
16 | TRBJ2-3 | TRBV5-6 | CASSLAIGVGTDTQYF
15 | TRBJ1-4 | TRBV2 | CASSWVGQGNEKLFF
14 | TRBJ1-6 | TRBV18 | CASSQEGVNSPLHF
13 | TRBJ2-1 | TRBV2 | CASSVERENEQFF
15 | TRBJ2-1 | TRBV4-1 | CASSKIPGGHNEQFF
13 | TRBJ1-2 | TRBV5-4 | CASSVGQGDSYTF
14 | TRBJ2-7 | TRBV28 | CASSIGTTRYEQYF
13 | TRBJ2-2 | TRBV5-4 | CASSPVNAGELFF
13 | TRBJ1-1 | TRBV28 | CASSPRDSTEAFF
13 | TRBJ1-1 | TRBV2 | CASSSGRSTEAFF
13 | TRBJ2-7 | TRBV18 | CASSRTGIYEQYF
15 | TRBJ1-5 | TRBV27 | CASSMDRGSNQPQHF
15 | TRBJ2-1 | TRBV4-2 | CASSRGTSGSNEQFF
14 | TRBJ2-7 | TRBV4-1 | CASSQEWLALVQYF
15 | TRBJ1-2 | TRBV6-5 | CASSGPGTGNYGYTF
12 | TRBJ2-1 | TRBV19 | CASSVPAGEQFF
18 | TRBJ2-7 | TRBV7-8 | CASSLGPRGTSGTNEQYF
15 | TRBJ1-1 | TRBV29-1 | CSVDSAVRRNTEAFF
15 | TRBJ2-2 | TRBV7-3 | CASSLAGGPTGELFF
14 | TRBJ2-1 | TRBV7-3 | CASSPWTGKNEQFF
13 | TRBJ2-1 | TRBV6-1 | CASKASGYNEQFF
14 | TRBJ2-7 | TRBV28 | CASSDRDWDYEQYF
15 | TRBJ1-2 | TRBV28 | CASSLPGQGLYGYTF
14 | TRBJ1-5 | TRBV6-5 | CASRPGQAYQPQHF
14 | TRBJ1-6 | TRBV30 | CAWSVWTGGSPLHF
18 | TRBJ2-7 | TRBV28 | CASSLSRLGQGISYEQYF
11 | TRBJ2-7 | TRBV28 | CASTGAYEQYF
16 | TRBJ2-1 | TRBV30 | CAWTRRLAGVERGQFF
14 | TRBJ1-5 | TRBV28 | CASSLEGGFQPQHF
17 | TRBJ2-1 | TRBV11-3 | CASSPPTGVRGGNEQFF
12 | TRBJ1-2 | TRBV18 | CASSPGTGDYTF
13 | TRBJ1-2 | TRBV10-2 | CASSFDRVDGYTF
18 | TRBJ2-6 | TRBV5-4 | CASSFSGQAYSGANVLTF
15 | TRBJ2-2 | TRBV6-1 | CASFWGGFSTGELFF
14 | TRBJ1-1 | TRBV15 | CATRGGRLDTEAFF